Listed below are T cell receptor beta chains from one sample, sequenced in a study of shared clonotypes between healthy human individuals. This table comes from immunoSEQ multiplex PCR, and its TCRdb copy is limited to in-frame clones, with some not included. The sample shows some 1,600,000 clones, around 98% of them seen only once. Sequences were obtained from naive CD4+ T cells sorted from blood. Receptors originate from a man aged 25-45 years in good health. CDR3s include the opening cysteine and the closing phenylalanine or tryptophan. A D gene is named only where the DNA matches it firmly. Expanded clones are given a class, and other clones once, few, many or no size at all.

d_gene: -
abundance: -
j_gene: TRBJ1-5
v_gene: TRBV15
CDR3nt: TGTGCCACCAGCAGTTTCGGGGAGGGATGGCAGCCCCAGCATTTT
CDR3aa: CATSSFGEGWQPQHF

d_gene: TRBD1
abundance: -
j_gene: TRBJ2-7
v_gene: TRBV28
CDR3nt: TGTGCCAGCAGTATCGGGACAGTCTACGAGCAGTACTTC
CDR3aa: CASSIGTVYEQYF

d_gene: -
abundance: -
j_gene: TRBJ2-1
v_gene: TRBV11-2
CDR3nt: TGTGCCAGCAGCCCTACCAGAAACCCAGATGGTGGGTGGAAGGGGTTCTTC
CDR3aa: CASSPTRNPDGGWKGFF

d_gene: TRBD2
abundance: -
j_gene: TRBJ2-3
v_gene: TRBV18
CDR3nt: TGTGCCAGCTCACCGCCGGGACTAAGCACAGATACGCAGTATTTT
CDR3aa: CASSPPGLSTDTQYF

d_gene: -
abundance: once
j_gene: TRBJ1-2
v_gene: TRBV10-3
CDR3nt: TGTGCCATCAGTGAATACAGGGATGATTATGGCTACACCTTC
CDR3aa: CAISEYRDDYGYTF

d_gene: -
abundance: -
j_gene: TRBJ2-2
v_gene: TRBV11-2
CDR3nt: TGTGCCAGCAGACGTCCCGGGCGGGAGAACACCGGGGAGCTGTTTTTT
CDR3aa: CASRRPGRENTGELFF

d_gene: TRBD2
abundance: -
j_gene: TRBJ2-1
v_gene: TRBV27
CDR3nt: TGTGCCAGCAGTTTATCACCTCTGTCGTCCCTATGGGCGGGAGCCTACAATGAGCAGTTCTTC
CDR3aa: CASSLSPLSSLWAGAYNEQFF

d_gene: TRBD2
abundance: -
j_gene: TRBJ2-7
v_gene: TRBV6-6
CDR3nt: TGTGCCAGCAGTCAACCGTCTAGCGGGAGGGCCCAAAAGCAGTACTTC
CDR3aa: CASSQPSSGRAQKQYF

d_gene: -
abundance: -
j_gene: TRBJ1-1
v_gene: TRBV9
CDR3nt: TGTGCCAGCAGCGTAGTGGCAGGGCCCTATGACACTGAAGCTTTCTTT
CDR3aa: CASSVVAGPYDTEAFF

d_gene: TRBD1
abundance: -
j_gene: TRBJ2-7
v_gene: TRBV6-6
CDR3nt: TGTGCCATCCGGGACAGGGTGGGCAACGAGCAGTACTTC
CDR3aa: CAIRDRVGNEQYF

d_gene: -
abundance: -
j_gene: TRBJ2-2
v_gene: TRBV5-1
CDR3nt: TGCGCCAGCACCTCTACCGGGCCCGGGGAGCTGTTTTTT
CDR3aa: CASTSTGPGELFF

d_gene: -
abundance: -
j_gene: TRBJ2-7
v_gene: TRBV2
CDR3nt: TGTGCCAGCAATGTCCGAAGCTCCTACGAGCAGTACTTC
CDR3aa: CASNVRSSYEQYF

d_gene: -
abundance: -
j_gene: TRBJ1-1
v_gene: TRBV20-1
CDR3nt: TGCAGTGCCATAACTTTTGGAGCTTTCTTT
CDR3aa: CSAITFGAFF

d_gene: -
abundance: once
j_gene: TRBJ1-3
v_gene: TRBV18
CDR3nt: TGTGCCAGCTCACACCGTCACGACTCCCTCGGAAACACCATATATTTT
CDR3aa: CASSHRHDSLGNTIYF

d_gene: -
abundance: -
j_gene: TRBJ1-1
v_gene: TRBV19
CDR3nt: TGTGCCAGTATCCAGGGGCAGGGCTCTGAAGCTTTCTTT
CDR3aa: CASIQGQGSEAFF

d_gene: TRBD1
abundance: -
j_gene: TRBJ1-2
v_gene: TRBV7-8
CDR3nt: TGTGCCAGCAGCCCTGGACAGGGTAGATGGGACTATGGCTACACCTTC
CDR3aa: CASSPGQGRWDYGYTF

d_gene: -
abundance: -
j_gene: TRBJ2-5
v_gene: TRBV7-9
CDR3nt: TGTGCCAGCAGCCCGCGTGGGTACCAAGAGACCCAGTACTTC
CDR3aa: CASSPRGYQETQYF

d_gene: -
abundance: -
j_gene: TRBJ2-5
v_gene: TRBV6-1
CDR3nt: TGTGCCAGCAGTGAACGTGAGACCCAGTACTTC
CDR3aa: CASSERETQYF

d_gene: -
abundance: -
j_gene: TRBJ2-6
v_gene: TRBV28
CDR3nt: TGTGCCAGCAGTTCAGCTGGTTGGGCCAACGTCCTGACTTTC
CDR3aa: CASSSAGWANVLTF

d_gene: -
abundance: -
j_gene: TRBJ2-5
v_gene: TRBV21-1
CDR3nt: TGTGCCAGCAGCAATTGGAGGGAGACGGAGACCCAGTACTTC
CDR3aa: CASSNWRETETQYF

d_gene: -
abundance: once
j_gene: TRBJ2-7
v_gene: TRBV10-3
CDR3nt: TGTGCCATCAGTGAGCAGTGGGGGGCCCAGGGGACCTACGAGCAGTACTTC
CDR3aa: CAISEQWGAQGTYEQYF

d_gene: -
abundance: -
j_gene: TRBJ2-1
v_gene: TRBV5-1
CDR3nt: TGCGCCAGCAGCCTAACACAGGTAAATGAGCAGTTCTTC
CDR3aa: CASSLTQVNEQFF

d_gene: TRBD1
abundance: -
j_gene: TRBJ1-2
v_gene: TRBV4-1
CDR3nt: TGCGCCAGCAGCCAAGGGGACAGGGGCTATGGCTACACCTTC
CDR3aa: CASSQGDRGYGYTF

d_gene: -
abundance: -
j_gene: TRBJ2-1
v_gene: TRBV20-1
CDR3nt: TGCAGTGCTAGGCGTGGTAATGAGCAGTTCTTC
CDR3aa: CSARRGNEQFF

d_gene: -
abundance: -
j_gene: TRBJ1-3
v_gene: TRBV28
CDR3nt: TGTGCCAGCAGTAGGTTACTCTCTGGAAACACCATATATTTT
CDR3aa: CASSRLLSGNTIYF

d_gene: TRBD2
abundance: -
j_gene: TRBJ2-5
v_gene: TRBV5-1
CDR3nt: TGCGCCAGCAGCTTGTTAAGCGGGAGCCTCCCGGAGACCCAGTACTTC
CDR3aa: CASSLLSGSLPETQYF

d_gene: -
abundance: -
j_gene: TRBJ2-1
v_gene: TRBV29-1
CDR3nt: TGCAGCGTTGCCCCTCAAGGATATGAGCAGTTCTTC
CDR3aa: CSVAPQGYEQFF

d_gene: TRBD1
abundance: few
j_gene: TRBJ2-5
v_gene: TRBV28
CDR3nt: TGTGCCAGCAGTTTTGCAGGGGGAGCCCAGTACTTC
CDR3aa: CASSFAGGAQYF

d_gene: -
abundance: -
j_gene: TRBJ1-5
v_gene: TRBV25-1
CDR3nt: TGTGCCAGCAGGGGGCAGGGTGATCAGCCCCAGCATTTT
CDR3aa: CASRGQGDQPQHF

d_gene: -
abundance: -
j_gene: TRBJ1-1
v_gene: TRBV4-2
CDR3nt: TGTGCCAGCAGCCAAGATCATAGGGGACAAATGAACACTGAAGCTTTCTTT
CDR3aa: CASSQDHRGQMNTEAFF

d_gene: TRBD2
abundance: -
j_gene: TRBJ2-5
v_gene: TRBV15
CDR3nt: TGTGCCACCAGCAGAAGTACTAGCGGGAGCGTGGAGACCCAGTACTTC
CDR3aa: CATSRSTSGSVETQYF

d_gene: -
abundance: -
j_gene: TRBJ2-3
v_gene: TRBV5-5
CDR3nt: TGTGCCAGCAGCTTGGCGGTTACAGATACGCAGTATTTT
CDR3aa: CASSLAVTDTQYF

d_gene: TRBD1
abundance: -
j_gene: TRBJ2-3
v_gene: TRBV7-8
CDR3nt: TGTGCCAGCAGCGCGGGGACAGGCTCTATTACAGATACGCAGTATTTT
CDR3aa: CASSAGTGSITDTQYF

d_gene: TRBD2
abundance: -
j_gene: TRBJ2-7
v_gene: TRBV27
CDR3nt: TGTGCCAGCAGCCTACAGACCTCCGGCCTAGCGGGGACCTACGAGCAGTACTTC
CDR3aa: CASSLQTSGLAGTYEQYF

d_gene: TRBD1
abundance: -
j_gene: TRBJ2-3
v_gene: TRBV7-3
CDR3nt: TGTGCCAGCAGCCCCAACGGGCAGGGGGCTGATACGCAGTATTTT
CDR3aa: CASSPNGQGADTQYF

d_gene: -
abundance: -
j_gene: TRBJ2-7
v_gene: TRBV30
CDR3nt: TGTGCCTGGAACCGGGCCTCCTACGAGCAGTACTTC
CDR3aa: CAWNRASYEQYF

d_gene: TRBD2
abundance: -
j_gene: TRBJ2-1
v_gene: TRBV5-1
CDR3nt: TGCGCCAGCAGCTTGATTAGTGCGGGAGGGAATGAGCAGTTCTTC
CDR3aa: CASSLISAGGNEQFF

d_gene: -
abundance: once
j_gene: TRBJ2-2
v_gene: TRBV28
CDR3nt: TGTGCCAGCAGGCCGGGCGTTACCACCGGGGAGCTGTTTTTT
CDR3aa: CASRPGVTTGELFF

d_gene: -
abundance: -
j_gene: TRBJ2-2
v_gene: TRBV18
CDR3nt: TGTGCCAGCGACGCGACCGGGGAGCTGTTTTTT
CDR3aa: CASDATGELFF

d_gene: TRBD1
abundance: -
j_gene: TRBJ2-2
v_gene: TRBV4-1
CDR3nt: TGCGCCAGCAGCCGGCTAACAGGGGACACCGGGGAGCTGTTTTTT
CDR3aa: CASSRLTGDTGELFF

d_gene: TRBD2
abundance: -
j_gene: TRBJ2-3
v_gene: TRBV9
CDR3nt: TGTGCCAGCAGCGTAGGTAGAACTAGCGGGCCTACGCAGTATTTT
CDR3aa: CASSVGRTSGPTQYF

d_gene: -
abundance: -
j_gene: TRBJ1-6
v_gene: TRBV7-9
CDR3nt: TGTGCCAGCAGCTTATTTCCCCTGGGCGGCAATAATTCACCCCTCCACTTT
CDR3aa: CASSLFPLGGNNSPLHF

d_gene: TRBD2
abundance: -
j_gene: TRBJ2-1
v_gene: TRBV19
CDR3nt: TGTGCCAGTAGTACTCTAGCGGGAGGGGGGTCCAATGAGCAGTTCTTC
CDR3aa: CASSTLAGGGSNEQFF

d_gene: -
abundance: -
j_gene: TRBJ2-7
v_gene: TRBV28
CDR3nt: TGTGCCAGCAACCCCTCGGTGCCGAGCTCCTACGAGCAGTACTTC
CDR3aa: CASNPSVPSSYEQYF

d_gene: -
abundance: once
j_gene: TRBJ2-1
v_gene: TRBV7-9
CDR3nt: TGTGCCAGCAGCTTAAACCAATACAATGAGCAGTTCTTC
CDR3aa: CASSLNQYNEQFF

d_gene: TRBD1
abundance: -
j_gene: TRBJ1-2
v_gene: TRBV2
CDR3nt: TGTGCCAGCAGGGGACAGGTGCGCTATGGCTACACCTTC
CDR3aa: CASRGQVRYGYTF

d_gene: TRBD1
abundance: -
j_gene: TRBJ1-2
v_gene: TRBV15
CDR3nt: TGTGCCACCAGCAGAGCAGGACAGGGCGTATCGGGTGGCTACACCTTC
CDR3aa: CATSRAGQGVSGGYTF

d_gene: -
abundance: -
j_gene: TRBJ2-5
v_gene: TRBV27
CDR3nt: TGTGCCAGCAGCGAGGACAGTGGAGTAGAGACCCAGTACTTC
CDR3aa: CASSEDSGVETQYF

d_gene: TRBD2
abundance: -
j_gene: TRBJ2-7
v_gene: TRBV18
CDR3nt: TGTGCCAGCTCACCAGGAATCCCGGGACTAGCGGCTTACGAGCAGTACTTC
CDR3aa: CASSPGIPGLAAYEQYF

d_gene: -
abundance: -
j_gene: TRBJ2-7
v_gene: TRBV10-1
CDR3nt: TGCGCCAGCAGTGCGAAGCGGCACTACGAGCAGTACTTC
CDR3aa: CASSAKRHYEQYF

d_gene: TRBD1
abundance: -
j_gene: TRBJ2-2
v_gene: TRBV11-2
CDR3nt: TGTGCCAGCAGGCCACAGGGGTCAGTCACCGGGGAGCTGTTTTTT
CDR3aa: CASRPQGSVTGELFF

d_gene: -
abundance: -
j_gene: TRBJ1-1
v_gene: TRBV5-1
CDR3nt: TGCGCCAGCAGTTTCGGAGCTCAAATGAACACTGAAGCTTTCTTT
CDR3aa: CASSFGAQMNTEAFF

d_gene: TRBD2
abundance: -
j_gene: TRBJ2-5
v_gene: TRBV28
CDR3nt: TGTGCCAGCAGTTTCGGCGGGGGCCAAGAGACCCAGTACTTC
CDR3aa: CASSFGGGQETQYF

d_gene: TRBD1
abundance: -
j_gene: TRBJ1-4
v_gene: TRBV9
CDR3nt: TGTGCCAGCAGCTCTACAGGGGGTTCTTCGACTAATGAAAAACTGTTTTTT
CDR3aa: CASSSTGGSSTNEKLFF

d_gene: -
abundance: -
j_gene: TRBJ2-2
v_gene: TRBV6-5
CDR3nt: TGTGCCAGCAGGACAGCCGGCACCGGGGAGCTGTTTTTT
CDR3aa: CASRTAGTGELFF

d_gene: -
abundance: -
j_gene: TRBJ2-1
v_gene: TRBV2
CDR3nt: TGTGCCAGCAGTGAACAAGAGAGCTCCTACAATGAGCAGTTCTTC
CDR3aa: CASSEQESSYNEQFF